Below, 30 T cell receptor beta chains from the same sample are listed, as sequenced in a study of shared clonotypes between healthy human individuals. Only in-frame clones appear in the TCRdb table, and some are missing; sequencing was by immunoSEQ multiplex PCR. Of roughly 2.2 million clones listed, around 93% are singletons. Sequencing was performed on naive CD4+ T cells from PBMCs. Subset here: CD45RA+ positively selected. Receptors were obtained from a young man in good health. Some clones in this sample may be carry-over from other donors' samples.

V gene TRBV6-7 combines with J gene TRBJ1-5; TRBD1 is a possible D gene (6 bases). TRBV6-7 is known as an ORF, though its function is uncertain. The CDR3 spans 15 residues. V lost 2 bases to trimming and J lost 6 bases, with 14 bases between them. CDR3 in amino acids: CASSYPDRLGQPQHF. DNA for the CDR3: TGTGCCAGCAGTTACCCGGACAGACTGGGTCAGCCCCAGCATTTT.

CDR3 in amino acids: CASSQFFSVDTGELFF. Here the CDR3 DNA reads TGCGCCAGCAGCCAATTTTTCAGCGTCGACACCGGGGAGCTGTTTTTT. The chain carries TRBV4-3 and TRBJ2-2; the D is unclear. The V end was cut by 2 bases, the J end by 3 bases, with 13 bases between. The germline V gene encodes CDR1 LGHNA and CDR2 YSLEER. CDR3 length: 16 residues.

In its sample, this clone was seen once. The CDR3 region is CASSQRGSGNRYEQYF. CDR3 nucleotides: TGTGCCAGCAGCCAGCGTGGCAGCGGGAACCGCTACGAGCAGTACTTC. This sequence joins TRBV4-2 and TRBJ2-7; the match to TRBD2 covers 7 bases. Germline loops: CDR1 LGHNA, CDR2 YNFKEQ. J gave up 3 bases and V 3 bases, and 11 bases lay outside the gene matches. This CDR3 comprises 16 residues.

V gene TRBV7-9 combines with J gene TRBJ2-3, with 11 positions matching TRBD2. Germline V CDR1 and CDR2: SEHNR, FQNEAQ (reference sequence). The length of the CDR3 is 18 residues. J gave up 2 bases and V 1 base, and 8 bases lay outside the gene matches. Here the CDR3 reads CASSLGLAGRRLTDTQYF. DNA of the CDR3: TGTGCCAGCAGCTTAGGACTAGCGGGACGACGGCTCACAGATACGCAGTATTTT.

The chain employs TRBV6-6 and TRBJ2-7, with a possible D match to TRBD1 (6 bases). V gave up 6 bases and J gave up 3 bases, with 15 bases separating them. Germline-derived CDR1 and CDR2 are MNHNY and SVGAGI (reference sequence). The CDR3 totals 14 residues. Here the CDR3 DNA reads TGTGCCAGCAGGACAGGACACAAGGGCTACGAGCAGTACTTC. Protein product: CASRTGHKGYEQYF.

In regard to this clone: Other DNA sequences in the sample encode the same CDR3. The gene calls are TRBV5-1 and TRBJ2-2, with D uncertain. The CDR3 runs to 14 residues. V gave up 0 bases and J gave up 6 bases, with 9 bases separating them. Germline V gives CDR1 SGHRS, CDR2 YFSETQ. The CDR3 sequence: CASSLERVAGELFF. CDR3 nucleotides: TGCGCCAGCAGCTTGGAACGGGTGGCCGGGGAGCTGTTTTTT.

Of note for this clone: Other DNA sequences within the sample encode an identical CDR3. This chain uses TRBV28 with TRBJ1-4, with 7 bases that match TRBD1. The CDR3 has 14 residues. Losses at the gene ends were 6 bases for V and 4 bases for J; bases not matched to a gene: 5. Germline CDR1 is MDHEN and CDR2 is SYDVKM. CDR3 region: CASRPGQSNEKLFF. The CDR3 nucleotides are TGTGCCAGCAGGCCGGGACAGAGTAATGAAAAACTGTTTTTT.

J is TRBJ1-5 and V is TRBV28, with D possibly matching TRBD1 (6 bases). CDR1 and CDR2 (germline): MDHEN, SYDVKM. The CDR3 consists of 14 residues. V shed 8 bases and J shed 2 bases, with 13 bases lying between them. The CDR3 reads CASLTGNRNQPQHF. The CDR3, as DNA: TGTGCCAGCCTCACAGGGAACCGCAATCAGCCCCAGCATTTT.

The J gene is TRBJ2-7, the V gene TRBV2; TRBD2 is a possible D gene (6 bases). This CDR3 comprises 14 residues. Trimming shortened V by 6 bases and J by 0 bases, and 12 bases separated the two germline ends. From germline, CDR1 is SNHLY and CDR2 FYNNEI. The CDR3 spells CASRRDSFSYEQYF. The CDR3 DNA is TGTGCCAGCAGGAGGGACTCTTTCTCCTACGAGCAGTACTTC.

The chain recombines TRBV30 with TRBJ1-3; the D gene is possibly TRBD1 (6 bases). In germline, CDR1 is GTSNPN, CDR2 SVGIG (reference sequence). CDR3 length: 13 residues. Trimming took off 5 bases at V and 1 base at J, with 9 bases between the two ends. The CDR3 sequence: CAWHGTSGNTIYF. DNA for the CDR3: TGTGCCTGGCATGGGACATCTGGAAACACCATATATTTT.

The chain joins TRBV28 to TRBJ1-5; perhaps TRBD1 as D (5 bases). The CDR3 loop spans 14 amino acids. The V and J ends lost 7 bases and 0 bases respectively, with 10 bases between them. CDR1 is MDHEN and CDR2 is SYDVKM in the germline V gene. CDR3 sequence reads: CASTTAPSNQPQHF. The CDR3 DNA sequence: TGTGCCAGCACGACAGCTCCTAGCAATCAGCCCCAGCATTTT.

CDR3 bases: TGCGCCAGCAGTGCGGGGCTAGCGGGCTTTGAGACCCAGTACTTC. It specifies CASSAGLAGFETQYF. The gene calls are TRBV10-1 and TRBJ2-5; 8 positions agree with TRBD2. The germline gives CDR1 WNHNN, CDR2 SYGVQD (reference sequence). This CDR3 comprises 15 residues. J lost 5 bases, V lost 4 bases, and 9 bases had no gene match.

This chain uses TRBV5-1 with TRBJ2-5, with 8 bases aligning to TRBD1. The V gene end was trimmed by 0 bases and the J gene end by 0 bases; junction bases not matched to a gene: 7. There are 17 residues in the CDR3. Germline loops: CDR1 SGHRS, CDR2 YFSETQ. The CDR3 is CASSLGTGITYQETQYF. In nucleotides, the CDR3 is TGCGCCAGCAGCTTGGGGACAGGGATAACGTACCAAGAGACCCAGTACTTC.

The chain is built from TRBV6-5 and TRBJ2-1; possibly TRBD2 for D (6 bases). This CDR3 is built from 13 residues. Trimming stripped 8 bases from V and 0 bases from J, with 8 bases between. Germline CDR1 MNHEY, CDR2 SVGAGI. CDR3 nucleotide sequence: TGTGCCAGCCTAGCGAGCTCCTACAATGAGCAGTTCTTC. Protein product: CASLASSYNEQFF.

Worth noting for this clone: Other DNA sequences from this sample encode an identical CDR3 as well. The chain links TRBV5-1 to TRBJ1-1; tentative D call: TRBD1 (6 bases). The CDR3 sequence is 15 residues long. Trimming removed 0 bases from V and 4 bases from J, with 13 bases in between. The germline V gene encodes CDR1 SGHRS and CDR2 YFSETQ. CDR3 region: CASSLVGGLGTEAFF. The CDR3 DNA is TGCGCCAGCAGCTTGGTTGGGGGGCTTGGCACTGAAGCTTTCTTT.

The V gene is TRBV28, the J gene TRBJ1-2, with D perhaps TRBD1 (5 bases). CDR3 length equals 16 residues. V lost 2 bases and J lost 0, with 13 bases in between. Germline V gene data show CDR1 as MDHEN and CDR2 as SYDVKM. The CDR3 is CASSLRQFTSNYGYTF. CDR3 nucleotides: TGTGCCAGCAGTTTAAGACAGTTTACCTCTAACTATGGCTACACCTTC.

This clone was seen just once. The gene calls are TRBV15 and TRBJ2-5; no clear D gene. The germline V and J ends were trimmed by 6 bases and 5 bases, with 16 bases remaining between them. Germline V gene data show CDR1 as LNHNV and CDR2 as YYDKDF (reference sequence). The CDR3 extends over 14 amino acids. CDR3 loop: CATRSDVARETQYF. The CDR3 DNA follows: TGTGCCACCAGGTCAGACGTCGCCCGCGAGACCCAGTACTTC.

The chain is built from TRBV4-2 and TRBJ2-3; a possible D gene is TRBD2 (6 bases). The CDR3 is 15 amino acids. V was pared by 2 bases and J by 3 bases, with 12 bases between. CDR1 is LGHNA, CDR2 YNFKEQ, per germline. In DNA, the CDR3 is TGTGCCAGCAGCCAATCTTTTAGCGGTACAGATACGCAGTATTTT. Residues: CASSQSFSGTDTQYF.

This chain uses TRBV5-1 with TRBJ2-1, with D perhaps matching TRBD1 (5 bases). The CDR3 extends over 15 amino acids. The V gene's germline CDR1 is SGHRS and CDR2 YFSETQ. Trimming left V 0 bases short and J 8 bases short, with 15 bases between. CDR3 in amino acids: CASSLGQFPVDEQFF. CDR3 coding DNA: TGCGCCAGCAGCTTGGGACAGTTTCCTGTGGATGAGCAGTTCTTC.

This chain links TRBV5-6 with TRBJ2-3; TRBD2 matches 11 bases. There are 16 residues in the CDR3. Germline CDR1 SGHDT, CDR2 YYEEEE. The V gene end was trimmed by 4 bases and the J gene end by 4 bases; junction bases not matched to a gene: 8. The CDR3 bases are TGTGCCAGCAGCCTACAGACTAGCGGGAACGCAGATACGCAGTATTTT. Translating it yields CASSLQTSGNADTQYF.

The chain combines TRBV7-2 with TRBJ1-3; no clear D gene. The CDR3 consists of 12 residues. The V gene lost 5 bases and the J gene lost 7 bases, with 9 bases spanning the gap. Looked up from germline, CDR1 is SGHTA and CDR2 is FQGNSA. The CDR3 protein is CASSATRNTIYF. For the CDR3, the DNA is TGTGCCAGCAGCGCAACTCGGAACACCATATATTTT. Using reference TRBV7-2 and TRBJ1-3 for the parts outside the CDR3, the full variable domain is GAGVSQSPSNKVTEKGKDVELRCDPISGHTALYWYRQSLGQGLEFLIYFQGNSAPDKSGLPSDRFSAERTGGSVSTLTIQRTQQEDSAVYLCASSATRNTIYFGEGSWLTVV.

CDR3 amino acids: CASRTLGPSEKLSGELFF. The CDR3, as DNA: TGTGCCAGCAGGACGTTGGGACCCTCTGAGAAGTTATCCGGGGAGCTGTTTTTT. This chain uses TRBV11-2 with TRBJ2-2; D could derive from TRBD1 or TRBD2 (5 bases each). V lost 6 bases and J lost 6, with 26 bases in between. Per the germline V gene, CDR1 is SGHAT and CDR2 is FQNNGV. The CDR3 loop spans 18 amino acids.

V usage is TRBV4-1 and J usage is TRBJ2-7; TRBD1 matches 9 bases. The CDR3 is 16 amino acids. The ends lost 4 bases at V and 3 bases at J; junction bases unmatched: 10. Germline CDR1 and CDR2: MGHRA and YSYEKL. The CDR3 is CASSRAPTGGNYEQYF. As DNA, the CDR3 is TGCGCCAGCAGCCGCGCCCCCACAGGGGGCAACTACGAGCAGTACTTC.

The rearrangement links TRBV13 to TRBJ2-7, with D perhaps matching TRBD2 (5 bases). V dropped 0 bases and J dropped 2 bases, with 8 bases sitting between them. The V gene's germline CDR1 is PRHDT and CDR2 FYEKMQ (reference sequence). This CDR3 spans 14 amino acids. The CDR3 DNA follows: TGTGCCAGCAGCTTAGGGGGAGTAGCCTACGAGCAGTACTTC. Protein: CASSLGGVAYEQYF.

The CDR3 reads CASGLGVRETQYF. CDR3 nucleotide sequence: TGTGCCAGTGGTCTAGGGGTGAGAGAGACCCAGTACTTC. V is TRBV6-1 and J is TRBJ2-5, with D possibly being TRBD1 (5 bases). The CDR3 contains 13 residues. Germline V gene data show CDR1 as MNHNS and CDR2 as SASEGT. Trimming removed 9 bases from V and 4 bases from J, with 15 bases in between.

The V and J genes are TRBV10-3 and TRBJ2-7, with TRBD1 matching over 8 bases. This CDR3 region has 13 residues. The trim removed 6 bases at V and 4 bases at J, leaving 5 bases unmatched. Germline V gives CDR1 ENHRY, CDR2 SYGVKD. DNA for the CDR3: TGTGCCATCAGGGACAGGGCGACTTACGAGCAGTACTTC. This codes for CAIRDRATYEQYF.

The chain joins TRBV10-1 to TRBJ1-1; no definite D call. The CDR3 sequence is 16 residues long. Germline loops: CDR1 WNHNN, CDR2 SYGVQD (reference sequence). V was cut by 2 bases and J by 4 bases, with 17 bases left in between. CDR3: CASSEGYGNRGTEAFF. CDR3 DNA: TGCGCCAGCAGTGAGGGGTATGGGAACCGCGGCACTGAAGCTTTCTTT.

The rearrangement joins TRBV28 to TRBJ2-7; perhaps TRBD1 as D (5 bases). CDR1 is MDHEN and CDR2 is SYDVKM in the germline V gene. V was pared by 4 bases and J by 6 bases, with 13 bases between. CDR3 length equals 13 residues. The CDR3: CASSYRQLGEQYF. The CDR3 region has the DNA TGTGCCAGCAGTTATAGACAGCTGGGCGAGCAGTACTTC.

The gene calls are TRBV18 and TRBJ2-1; TRBD1 matches at 8 bases. In germline, CDR1 is KGHSH, CDR2 LQKENI. J was trimmed by 3 bases and V by 3 bases; bases with no gene match: 4. The CDR3 spans 15 residues. The CDR3 is CASSPRDRSYNEQFF. CDR3 bases: TGTGCCAGCTCACCCCGGGACAGGAGCTACAATGAGCAGTTCTTC.

On this clone: In the same sample, other DNA sequences code for this CDR3. V and J are TRBV5-1 and TRBJ2-5; D assignment may be TRBD1 or TRBD2 (6 bases each). The CDR3 has 14 amino acids. Trimming stripped 0 bases from V and 5 bases from J, with 11 bases between. Germline CDR1 is SGHRS and CDR2 is YFSETQ. The CDR3, as DNA: TGCGCCAGCAGCTTGGTGGGGGGCGGGGAGACCCAGTACTTC. Protein sequence: CASSLVGGGETQYF.